These 16 T cell receptor beta chains were sequenced from one sample in a study of CD8 T cells in Susac syndrome. RNA amounts of roughly 0.45 to 1 ug underwent reverse transcription with random hexamers. One entry per CDR3 protein results from TCRdb running MiXCR on the immunoSEQ multiplex PCR reads. Here the sample spans 100,000 to 150,000 distinct CDR3 sequences, around 94% being singletons. Sequenced: CD8+ T cells from PBMCs. These receptors all stem from a human donor with Susac syndrome.

In this sample, this clonotype turned up once. In DNA, the CDR3 is TGTGCCAGCGTACCTAGGGACAGTCCCACAGATACGCAGTATTTT. Amino acid sequence: CASVPRDSPTDTQYF. The chain employs TRBV12-3 or TRBV12-4 and TRBJ2-3, with 7 bases lining up with TRBD1. The CDR3 runs 15 residues. The junction had 10 bases not matched to a gene; V was cut back by 8 bases and J by 2 bases.

The rearrangement uses TRBV7-9 and TRBJ2-2; the match to TRBD1 covers 8 bases. The germline CDR1 and CDR2 sequences are SEHNR and FQNEAQ (reference sequence). V was pared by 5 bases and J by 6 bases, with 8 bases of the junction left unmatched. The CDR3 loop spans 15 amino acids. Written as DNA, the CDR3 is TGTGCCAGCAGCCCCCGGACAGGGATCCCCGGGGAGCTGTTTTTT. The encoded protein is CASSPRTGIPGELFF.

The V and J genes are TRBV12-3 or TRBV12-4 and TRBJ2-1, with a possible D match to TRBD1 (7 bases). V was pared by 10 bases and J by 6 bases, with 16 bases between. The CDR3 spans 13 residues. The CDR3 DNA sequence: TGTGCCACCTCAGGGGGGAGGCCCAATGAGCAGTTCTTC. It is translated as CATSGGRPNEQFF.

This chain joins TRBV7-9 and TRBJ1-1; D not certain. Germline V CDR1 and CDR2: SEHNR, FQNEAQ (reference sequence). V was pared by 1 base and J by 3 bases, with 3 bases between. CDR3 length equals 12 residues. The CDR3 region has the DNA TGTGCCAGCAGCTTAGTGTACACTGAAGCTTTCTTT. Protein: CASSLVYTEAFF.

Details on this clonotype: At one of its ends the junction is not consistent with the germline gene, which may arise from a read error. CDR3 in amino acids: CASSFDRGLGETQYF. Written as DNA, the CDR3 is TGTGCTAGCAGCTTTGACAGGGGGCTTGGGGAGACCCAGTACTTC. The V and J genes are TRBV7-7 and TRBJ2-5; 10 bases are a match to TRBD1. There are 15 residues in the CDR3. From germline, CDR1 is SSHAT and CDR2 FNYEAQ (reference sequence).

This clonotype was observed a single time. The rearrangement uses TRBV7-3 and TRBJ2-5; D uncertain. The CDR3 is 16 residues long. CDR1 and CDR2 (germline): SGHTA, FQGTGA. Trimming left V 0 bases short and J 1 base short, with 12 bases between. This CDR3 reads CASSLTGSWSQETQYF. The CDR3 DNA sequence: TGTGCCAGCAGCTTAACGGGCAGTTGGTCCCAAGAGACCCAGTACTTC.

V is TRBV12-3 or TRBV12-4 and J is TRBJ2-5, with D possibly being TRBD1 or TRBD2 (5 bases each). V lost 1 base to trimming and J lost 2 bases, with 11 bases between them. The CDR3 sequence is 15 residues long. The CDR3 protein is CASSLEGRLQETQYF. In DNA form, the CDR3 reads TGTGCCAGCAGTTTAGAGGGACGGCTACAAGAGACCCAGTACTTC.

V and J are TRBV4-3 and TRBJ2-3; 7 bases agree with TRBD1. Germline values: CDR1 LGHNA, CDR2 YSLEER. After removal of 1 base from V and 4 bases from J, the junction contained 5 bases not matched to a gene. CDR3 length equals 15 residues. Here the CDR3 reads CASSQGQGGPDTQYF. CDR3 in DNA: TGCGCCAGCAGCCAAGGACAGGGTGGGCCAGATACGCAGTATTTT.

The chain joins TRBV27 to TRBJ1-1; 7 nucleotides line up with TRBD1. The CDR3 has 15 amino acids. Germline V CDR1 and CDR2: MNHEY, SMNVEV (reference sequence). V was clipped by 5 bases and J by 5 bases; unmatched bases: 11. CDR3 amino acids: CASSPETGIDTEAFF. The CDR3 DNA reads TGTGCCAGCAGTCCCGAGACAGGGATTGATACTGAAGCTTTCTTT.

This clonotype occurred once. This CDR3 is CASSYQRDTQYF. Written as DNA, the CDR3 is TGTGCCAGCAGCTACCAGCGGGATACGCAGTATTTT. This rearrangement joins TRBV5-4 to TRBJ2-3; tentative D call: TRBD2 (5 bases). The CDR3 contains 12 residues. Trimming shortened V by 3 bases and J by 6 bases, and 8 bases separated the two germline ends. The germline CDR1 and CDR2 sequences are SGHNT and YYREEE (reference sequence). Complete variable domain (other parts from reference TRBV5-4 and TRBJ2-3): ETGVTQSPTHLIKTRGQQVTLRCSSQSGHNTVSWYQQALGQGPQFIFQYYREEENGRGNFPPRFSGLQFPNYSSELNVNALELDDSALYLCASSYQRDTQYFGPGTRLTVL.

The chain employs TRBV12-3 or TRBV12-4 and TRBJ2-1; 8 bases fit TRBD2. This CDR3 is built from 19 residues. Trimming removed 6 bases from V and 7 bases from J; junction bases left unmatched: 23. This chain's CDR3 is CASSTPFRAGGSGLNEQFF. As DNA, the CDR3 is TGTGCCAGCAGCACCCCGTTCAGGGCGGGAGGTTCAGGGTTGAATGAGCAGTTCTTC.

The rearrangement uses TRBV4-1 and TRBJ1-2; 7 positions match TRBD1. The CDR3 sequence is 16 residues long. V was clipped by 0 bases and J by 1 base; unmatched bases: 5. Germline CDR1 reads MGHRA; CDR2 reads YSYEKL. Written as DNA, the CDR3 is TGCGCCAGCAGCCAAGAAAGGCAGGGGGTTAACTATGGCTACACCTTC. This translates into CASSQERQGVNYGYTF.

This chain connects TRBV30 to TRBJ2-7, with unresolved D. CDR1 is GTSNPN and CDR2 is SVGIG in the germline V gene (reference sequence). The CDR3 has 11 amino acids. V gave up 1 base and J gave up 2 bases, with 3 bases separating them. In DNA, the CDR3 is TGTGCCTGGAGTGCAACCTACGAGCAGTACTTC. Protein: CAWSATYEQYF.

The V and J genes are TRBV6-1 and TRBJ2-3; 14 nucleotides align to TRBD2. Germline V gene sequence: CDR1 MNHNS, CDR2 SASEGT. The CDR3 is 18 residues long. V gave up 3 bases and J gave up 1 base; unmatched junction bases: 6. CDR3 loop: CASSDGTSGGVGTDTQYF. The CDR3 coding sequence is TGTGCCAGCAGTGACGGGACTAGCGGGGGCGTAGGCACAGATACGCAGTATTTT.

The rearrangement uses TRBV4-1 and TRBJ2-5; tentatively, D is TRBD1 or TRBD2 (6 bases each). Germline lookup yields CDR1 MGHRA and CDR2 YSYEKL. The CDR3 totals 16 residues. V shed 4 bases and J shed 4 bases, with 19 bases lying between them. For the CDR3, the DNA is TGCGCCAGCAGCCGAACAGGGAGGATGGTGGTAGAGACCCAGTACTTC. Its protein product is CASSRTGRMVVETQYF.

This clonotype was picked up one time. V usage is TRBV7-9 and J usage is TRBJ2-1; TRBD1 matches at 7 bases. Germline V CDR1 and CDR2: SEHNR, FQNEAQ (reference sequence). Trimming cost V 5 bases and J 2 bases; bases outside gene matches: 6. CDR3 size: 15 residues. The CDR3, as DNA: TGTGCCAGCAGCCCCACAGGGGTTACCTACAATGAGCAGTTCTTC. Translated: CASSPTGVTYNEQFF.